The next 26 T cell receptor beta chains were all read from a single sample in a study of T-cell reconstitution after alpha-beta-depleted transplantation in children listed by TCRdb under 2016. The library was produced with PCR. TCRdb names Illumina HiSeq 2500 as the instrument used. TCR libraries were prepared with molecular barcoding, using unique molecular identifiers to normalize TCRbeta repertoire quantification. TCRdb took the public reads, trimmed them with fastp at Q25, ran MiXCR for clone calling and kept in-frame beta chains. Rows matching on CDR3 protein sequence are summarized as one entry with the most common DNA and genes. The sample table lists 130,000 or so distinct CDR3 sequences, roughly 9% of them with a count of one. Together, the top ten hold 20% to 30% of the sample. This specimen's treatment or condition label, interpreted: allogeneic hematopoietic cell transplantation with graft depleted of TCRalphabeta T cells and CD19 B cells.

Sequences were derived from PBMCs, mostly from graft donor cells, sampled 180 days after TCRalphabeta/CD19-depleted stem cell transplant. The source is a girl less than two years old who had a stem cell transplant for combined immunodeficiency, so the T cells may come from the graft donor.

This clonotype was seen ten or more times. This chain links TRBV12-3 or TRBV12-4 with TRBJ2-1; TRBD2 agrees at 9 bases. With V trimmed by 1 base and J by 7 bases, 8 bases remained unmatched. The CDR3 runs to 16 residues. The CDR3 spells CASSLGLAGKMNEQFF. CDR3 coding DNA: TGTGCCAGCAGTTTAGGGCTAGCGGGAAAGATGAATGAGCAGTTCTTC.

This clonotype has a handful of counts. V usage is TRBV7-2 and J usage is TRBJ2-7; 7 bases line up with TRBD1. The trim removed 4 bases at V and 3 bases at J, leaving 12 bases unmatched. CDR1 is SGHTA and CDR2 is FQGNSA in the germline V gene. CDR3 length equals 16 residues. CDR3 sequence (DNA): TGTGCCAGCAGCTCTCTTCGACAGGGCGGCGACTACGAGCAGTACTTC. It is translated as CASSSLRQGGDYEQYF.

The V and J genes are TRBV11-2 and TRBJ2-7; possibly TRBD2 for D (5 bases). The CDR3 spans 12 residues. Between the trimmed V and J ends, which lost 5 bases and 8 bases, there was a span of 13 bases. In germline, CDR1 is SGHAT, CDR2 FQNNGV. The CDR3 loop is CASSTLPGKQYF. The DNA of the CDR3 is TGTGCCAGCAGCACCCTGCCGGGAAAGCAGTACTTC. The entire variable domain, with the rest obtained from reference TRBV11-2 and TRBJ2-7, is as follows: EAGVAQSPRYKIIEKRQSVAFWCNPISGHATLYWYQQILGQGPKLLIQFQNNGVVDDSQLPKDRFSAERLKGVDSTLKIQPAKLEDSAVYLCASSTLPGKQYFGPGTRLTVT.

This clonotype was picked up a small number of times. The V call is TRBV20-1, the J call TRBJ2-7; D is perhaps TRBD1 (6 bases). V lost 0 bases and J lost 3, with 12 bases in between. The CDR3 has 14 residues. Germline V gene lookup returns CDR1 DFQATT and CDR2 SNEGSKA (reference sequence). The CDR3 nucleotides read TGCAGTGCTAGAGATTCGGCAGGGGTCTACGAGCAGTACTTC. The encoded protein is CSARDSAGVYEQYF.

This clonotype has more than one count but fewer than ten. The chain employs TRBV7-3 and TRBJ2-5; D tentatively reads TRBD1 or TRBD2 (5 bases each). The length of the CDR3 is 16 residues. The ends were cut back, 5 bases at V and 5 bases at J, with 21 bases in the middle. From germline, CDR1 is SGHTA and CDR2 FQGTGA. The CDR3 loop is CASSPHPGTVGETQYF. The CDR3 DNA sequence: TGTGCCAGCAGCCCCCACCCCGGGACGGTTGGGGAGACCCAGTACTTC.

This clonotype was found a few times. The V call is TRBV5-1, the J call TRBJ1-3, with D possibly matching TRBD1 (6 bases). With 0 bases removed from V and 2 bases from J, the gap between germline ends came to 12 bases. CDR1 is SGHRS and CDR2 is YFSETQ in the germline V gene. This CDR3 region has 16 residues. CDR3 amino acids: CASSLEPGATGNTIYF. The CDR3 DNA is TGCGCCAGCAGCTTGGAACCGGGGGCAACTGGAAACACCATATATTTT.

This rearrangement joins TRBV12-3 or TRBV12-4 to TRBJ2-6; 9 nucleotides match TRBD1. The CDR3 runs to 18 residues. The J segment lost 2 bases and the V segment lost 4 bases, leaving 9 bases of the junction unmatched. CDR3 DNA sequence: TGTGCCAGCAGTTGGGGACAGGGAGTTAGTGCTGGGGCCAACGTCCTGACTTTC. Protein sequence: CASSWGQGVSAGANVLTF.

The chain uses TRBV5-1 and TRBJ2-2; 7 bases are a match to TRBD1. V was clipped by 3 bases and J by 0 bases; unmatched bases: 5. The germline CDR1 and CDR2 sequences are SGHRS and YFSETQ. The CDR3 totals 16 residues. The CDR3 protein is CASSSSGTANTGELFF. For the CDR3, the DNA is TGCGCCAGCAGCTCCTCCGGGACAGCGAACACCGGGGAGCTGTTTTTT.

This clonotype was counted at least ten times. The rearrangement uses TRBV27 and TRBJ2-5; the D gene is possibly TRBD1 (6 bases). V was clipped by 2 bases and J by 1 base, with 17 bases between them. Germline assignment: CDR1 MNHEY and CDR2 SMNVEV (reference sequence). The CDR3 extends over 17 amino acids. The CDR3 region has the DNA TGTGCCAGCAGTTTAAGGGGTGGGGGCCTAATCCAAGAGACCCAGTACTTC. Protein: CASSLRGGGLIQETQYF.

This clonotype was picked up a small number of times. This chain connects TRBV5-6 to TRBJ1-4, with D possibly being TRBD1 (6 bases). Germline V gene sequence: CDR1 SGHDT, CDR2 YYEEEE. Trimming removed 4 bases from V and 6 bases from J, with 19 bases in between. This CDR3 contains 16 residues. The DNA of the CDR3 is TGTGCCAGCAGCCCTGTCTCAGGGGTTCGGGATGAAAAACTGTTTTTT. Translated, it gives CASSPVSGVRDEKLFF.

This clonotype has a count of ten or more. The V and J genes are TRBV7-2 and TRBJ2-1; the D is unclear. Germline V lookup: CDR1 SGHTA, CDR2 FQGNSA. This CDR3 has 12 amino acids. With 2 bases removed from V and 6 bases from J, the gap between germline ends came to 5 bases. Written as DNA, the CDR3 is TGTGCCAGCAGCTTAATGGGCAATGAGCAGTTCTTC. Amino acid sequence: CASSLMGNEQFF.

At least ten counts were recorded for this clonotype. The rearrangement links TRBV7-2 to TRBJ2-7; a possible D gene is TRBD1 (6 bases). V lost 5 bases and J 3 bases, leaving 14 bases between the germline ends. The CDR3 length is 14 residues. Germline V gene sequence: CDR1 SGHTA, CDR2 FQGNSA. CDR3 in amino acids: CASSPQGILYEQYF. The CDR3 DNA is TGTGCCAGCAGCCCACAGGGTATACTCTACGAGCAGTACTTC.

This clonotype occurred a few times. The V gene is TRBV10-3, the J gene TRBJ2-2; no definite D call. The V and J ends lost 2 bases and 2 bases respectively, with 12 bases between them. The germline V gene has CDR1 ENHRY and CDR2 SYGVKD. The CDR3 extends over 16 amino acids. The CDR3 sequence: CAISENFRLNTGELFF. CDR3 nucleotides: TGTGCCATCAGTGAGAACTTCCGACTCAACACCGGGGAGCTGTTTTTT.

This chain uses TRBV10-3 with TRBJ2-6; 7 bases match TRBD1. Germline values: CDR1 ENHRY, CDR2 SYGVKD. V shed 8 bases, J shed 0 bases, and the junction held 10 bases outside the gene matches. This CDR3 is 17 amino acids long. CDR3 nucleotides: TGTGCCATCGGCCGGGACAGTTACCTCTCTGGGGCCAACGTCCTGACTTTC. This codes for CAIGRDSYLSGANVLTF.

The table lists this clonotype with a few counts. CDR3 DNA sequence: TGCGCCAGCAGCTTGGGGTCTGCCTGGAATGAGCAGTTCTTC. Its translation is CASSLGSAWNEQFF. The gene calls are TRBV5-1 and TRBJ2-1; D unresolved. From germline, CDR1 is SGHRS and CDR2 YFSETQ. The CDR3 extends over 14 amino acids. The V gene lost 0 bases and the J gene lost 7 bases, with 11 bases spanning the gap.

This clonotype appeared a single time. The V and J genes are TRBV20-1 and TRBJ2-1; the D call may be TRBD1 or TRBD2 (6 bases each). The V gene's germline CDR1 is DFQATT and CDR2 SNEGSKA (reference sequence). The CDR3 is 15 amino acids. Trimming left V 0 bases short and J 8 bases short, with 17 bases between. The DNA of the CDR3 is TGCAGTGCTAGAGATCCTGAGGGGGGCCCCTATGAGCAGTTCTTC. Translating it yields CSARDPEGGPYEQFF.

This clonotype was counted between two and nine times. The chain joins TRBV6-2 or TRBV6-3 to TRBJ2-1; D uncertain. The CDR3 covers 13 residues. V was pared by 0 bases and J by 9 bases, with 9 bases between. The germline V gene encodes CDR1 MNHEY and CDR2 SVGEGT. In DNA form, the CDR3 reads TGTGCCAGCAGTTACTCGACGGGTACTGAGCAGTTCTTC. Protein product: CASSYSTGTEQFF.

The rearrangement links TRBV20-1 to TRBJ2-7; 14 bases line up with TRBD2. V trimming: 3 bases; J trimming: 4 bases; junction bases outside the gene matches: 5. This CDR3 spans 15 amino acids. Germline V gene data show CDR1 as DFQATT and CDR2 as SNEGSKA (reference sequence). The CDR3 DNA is TGCAGTGCTAGGGAAGGGACTAGCGGGAGTTACGAGCAGTACTTC. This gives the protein CSAREGTSGSYEQYF.

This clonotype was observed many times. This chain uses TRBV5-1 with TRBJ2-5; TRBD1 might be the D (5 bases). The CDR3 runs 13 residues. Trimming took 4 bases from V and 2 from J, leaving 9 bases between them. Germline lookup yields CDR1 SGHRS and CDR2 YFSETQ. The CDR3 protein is CASSMAGQETQYF. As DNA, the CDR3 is TGCGCCAGCAGCATGGCAGGGCAAGAGACCCAGTACTTC.

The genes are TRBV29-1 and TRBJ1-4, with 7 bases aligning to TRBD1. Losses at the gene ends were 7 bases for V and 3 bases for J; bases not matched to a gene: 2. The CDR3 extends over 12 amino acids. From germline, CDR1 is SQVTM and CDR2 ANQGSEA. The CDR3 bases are TGCAGCGGCAGGGGGGCTAATGAAAAACTGTTTTTT. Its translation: CSGRGANEKLFF.

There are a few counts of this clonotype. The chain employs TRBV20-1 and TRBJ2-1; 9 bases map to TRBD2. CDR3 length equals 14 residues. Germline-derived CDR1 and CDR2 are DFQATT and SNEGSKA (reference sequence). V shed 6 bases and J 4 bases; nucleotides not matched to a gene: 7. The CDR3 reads CSAESGGPYNEQFF. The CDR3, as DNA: TGCAGTGCCGAGAGCGGGGGGCCGTACAATGAGCAGTTCTTC.

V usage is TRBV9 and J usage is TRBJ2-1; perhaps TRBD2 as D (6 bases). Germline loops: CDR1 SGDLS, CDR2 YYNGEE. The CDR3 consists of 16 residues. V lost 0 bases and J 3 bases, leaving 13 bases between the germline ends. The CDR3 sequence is CASSVAGSGHYNEQFF. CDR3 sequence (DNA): TGTGCCAGCAGCGTAGCGGGTAGCGGACACTACAATGAGCAGTTCTTC.

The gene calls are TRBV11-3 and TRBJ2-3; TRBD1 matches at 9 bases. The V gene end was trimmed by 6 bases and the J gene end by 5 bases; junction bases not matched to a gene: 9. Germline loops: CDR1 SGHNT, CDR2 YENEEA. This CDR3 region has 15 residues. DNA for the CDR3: TGTGCCAGCAGTTGGGGACAGGGCGAGGAAGATACGCAGTATTTT. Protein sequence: CASSWGQGEEDTQYF.

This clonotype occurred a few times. The CDR3 DNA is TGTGCCAGCAGTTACATCAGGGGACAGAGTCCTGACGAGCAGTACTTC. Translating it yields CASSYIRGQSPDEQYF. V and J are TRBV6-5 and TRBJ2-7, with 7 nucleotides matching TRBD1. The CDR3 contains 16 residues. Germline trimming cut 2 bases from V and 5 bases from J; bases unmatched to any gene: 12. The V gene's germline CDR1 is MNHEY and CDR2 SVGAGI.

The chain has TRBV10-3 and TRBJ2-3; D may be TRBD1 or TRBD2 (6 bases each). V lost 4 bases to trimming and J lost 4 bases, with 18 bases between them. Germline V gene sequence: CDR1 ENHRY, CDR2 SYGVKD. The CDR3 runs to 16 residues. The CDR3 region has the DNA TGTGCCATCAGTGGTTTGGGGGGCGAAGGGCCAGATACGCAGTATTTT. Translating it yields CAISGLGGEGPDTQYF.

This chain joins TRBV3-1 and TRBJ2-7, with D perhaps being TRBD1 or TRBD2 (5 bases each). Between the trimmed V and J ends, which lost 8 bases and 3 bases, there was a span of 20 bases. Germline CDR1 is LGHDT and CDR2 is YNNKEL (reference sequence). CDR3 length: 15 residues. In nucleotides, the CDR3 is TGTGCCAGCTGCCCGGGACCGCCCCTTCTCTACGAGCAGTACTTC. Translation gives CASCPGPPLLYEQYF.